These T cell receptor beta chains were read from a single sample in a study of T cells in tuberculosis. TCRdb's copy holds only in-frame clones and misses some; the assay was immunoSEQ multiplex PCR. The data contain under 40,000 clones, 85% to 95% of them singletons. Sequenced sample: PBMCs. The receptors derive from a donor between 10 and 35 years old with latent tuberculosis or without tuberculosis infection. CDR3s include the opening cysteine and the closing phenylalanine or tryptophan. The order of the fields is J gene, clone size, D gene, V gene, CDR3 DNA, CDR3 protein. D genes are given only for firm matches. Clone size is shown for a subset of rows, as once, few, many or a class of expanded clone.

j_gene: TRBJ2-7
abundance: -
d_gene: TRBD2
v_gene: TRBV19
CDR3nt: TGTGCCAGTAGTATAGTAAGCGGGGACGAGCAGTACTTC
CDR3aa: CASSIVSGDEQYF

j_gene: TRBJ1-1
abundance: -
d_gene: -
v_gene: TRBV6-5
CDR3nt: TGTGCCAGCAGCTGGGCGGGGGTTCGTGCTGAAGCTTTCTTT
CDR3aa: CASSWAGVRAEAFF

j_gene: TRBJ1-2
abundance: -
d_gene: TRBD1
v_gene: TRBV10-3
CDR3nt: TGTGCCATCAGTCGTCCCCCGGACAGGGAAAACTATGGCTACACCTTC
CDR3aa: CAISRPPDRENYGYTF

j_gene: TRBJ1-2
abundance: -
d_gene: -
v_gene: TRBV14
CDR3nt: TGTGCCAGCAGCCTCGTCAGCAGGGTGGAAAATGGCTACACCTTC
CDR3aa: CASSLVSRVENGYTF

j_gene: TRBJ2-2
abundance: -
d_gene: -
v_gene: TRBV6-5
CDR3nt: TGTGCCAGCAGCAGGGGTTGGAACACCGGGGAGCTGTTTTTT
CDR3aa: CASSRGWNTGELFF

j_gene: TRBJ2-1
abundance: -
d_gene: TRBD1
v_gene: TRBV11-3
CDR3nt: TGTGCCAGCAGCCAACGAGTGGGGACAGGGCAGTTCTTC
CDR3aa: CASSQRVGTGQFF

j_gene: TRBJ1-1
abundance: -
d_gene: -
v_gene: TRBV5-4
CDR3nt: TGTGCCAGCAGCTCCCGGGGGGTGCAGGCCACTGAAGCTTTCTTT
CDR3aa: CASSSRGVQATEAFF

j_gene: TRBJ1-1
abundance: -
d_gene: -
v_gene: TRBV10-1
CDR3nt: TGCGCCAGCAGAAACGCGGGGGAAGTTGGCACTGAAGCTTTCTTT
CDR3aa: CASRNAGEVGTEAFF

j_gene: TRBJ1-6
abundance: -
d_gene: -
v_gene: TRBV19
CDR3nt: TGTGCCAGTAATAATATGGACTTCCCGAGCTCCTATAATTCACCCCTCCACTTT
CDR3aa: CASNNMDFPSSYNSPLHF

j_gene: TRBJ2-7
abundance: -
d_gene: TRBD1
v_gene: TRBV2
CDR3nt: TGTGCCAGCAGTGTTGGGGGACAGGTGGGGGCCTACGAGCAGTACTTC
CDR3aa: CASSVGGQVGAYEQYF

j_gene: TRBJ1-4
abundance: -
d_gene: TRBD1
v_gene: TRBV7-9
CDR3nt: TGTGCCAGCAGCTTAGTGACAGGGCCGCATGAAAAACTGTTTTTT
CDR3aa: CASSLVTGPHEKLFF

j_gene: TRBJ1-4
abundance: -
d_gene: -
v_gene: TRBV27
CDR3nt: TGTGCCAGCAGCCGACAGAGATCGAATGAAAAACTGTTTTTT
CDR3aa: CASSRQRSNEKLFF

j_gene: TRBJ2-2
abundance: -
d_gene: -
v_gene: TRBV27
CDR3nt: TGTGCCAGCAGTTTAAAATCCCTGCCGCTAACCGGGGAGCTGTTTTTT
CDR3aa: CASSLKSLPLTGELFF

j_gene: TRBJ2-3
abundance: once
d_gene: TRBD2
v_gene: TRBV6-4
CDR3nt: TGTGCCAGCAGTGCCGGGACTAGCGCAGATACGCAGTATTTT
CDR3aa: CASSAGTSADTQYF

j_gene: TRBJ2-1
abundance: few
d_gene: TRBD2
v_gene: TRBV4-2
CDR3nt: TGTGCCAGCAGCCAACTAGGGACTAGCGGGGGGGAGCAGTTCTTC
CDR3aa: CASSQLGTSGGEQFF

j_gene: TRBJ2-4
abundance: -
d_gene: TRBD2
v_gene: TRBV7-2
CDR3nt: TGTGCCAGCAGCCCGCGGACTAGCGGGGGTGGCATTCAGTACTTC
CDR3aa: CASSPRTSGGGIQYF

j_gene: TRBJ1-2
abundance: -
d_gene: -
v_gene: TRBV7-2
CDR3nt: TGTGCCAGCAGCTTACCCTTCCTTAACAGGGCTTCTGGCTACACCTTC
CDR3aa: CASSLPFLNRASGYTF

j_gene: TRBJ1-1
abundance: -
d_gene: -
v_gene: TRBV27
CDR3nt: TGTGCCAGCAGTTGGGCCTTGGATGCTGAAGCTTTCTTT
CDR3aa: CASSWALDAEAFF

j_gene: TRBJ1-2
abundance: -
d_gene: TRBD1
v_gene: TRBV30
CDR3nt: TGTGCCTGGAAGAACAGGGGGCCTTTAGGCTACACCTTC
CDR3aa: CAWKNRGPLGYTF

j_gene: TRBJ2-2
abundance: -
d_gene: TRBD2
v_gene: TRBV9
CDR3nt: TGTGCCAGCAGCCCCCGATTAGCGGGGGCCTCGACCGGGGAGCTGTTTTTT
CDR3aa: CASSPRLAGASTGELFF

j_gene: TRBJ1-2
abundance: -
d_gene: TRBD1
v_gene: TRBV6-1
CDR3nt: TGTGCCAGCACTCCCGACAGGGTGTTTGGCTACACCTTC
CDR3aa: CASTPDRVFGYTF

j_gene: TRBJ2-3
abundance: medium-sized
d_gene: TRBD2
v_gene: TRBV4-3
CDR3nt: TGCGCCAGCAGCCAGCAGACTAGCGGGGGAGGCACAGATACGCAGTATTTT
CDR3aa: CASSQQTSGGGTDTQYF

j_gene: TRBJ1-1
abundance: -
d_gene: TRBD1
v_gene: TRBV5-4
CDR3nt: TGTGCCAGCAGCCCCGGACAGGGCAGGTTCCCTACAATGAACACTGAAGCTTTCTTT
CDR3aa: CASSPGQGRFPTMNTEAFF

j_gene: TRBJ2-1
abundance: -
d_gene: -
v_gene: TRBV5-1
CDR3nt: TGCGCCAGCAGCTTGGACAGTTCAAATGAGCAGTTCTTC
CDR3aa: CASSLDSSNEQFF

j_gene: TRBJ1-2
abundance: -
d_gene: -
v_gene: TRBV9
CDR3nt: TGTGCCAGCAGCCCGAGAGTGGCAGGGGTCTTCTATGGCTACACCTTC
CDR3aa: CASSPRVAGVFYGYTF

j_gene: TRBJ1-3
abundance: -
d_gene: TRBD1
v_gene: TRBV7-8
CDR3nt: TGTGCCAGCAGCTCCCGGTGGACAGGGGACAGGAGTGGAAACACCATATATTTT
CDR3aa: CASSSRWTGDRSGNTIYF

j_gene: TRBJ2-4
abundance: once
d_gene: TRBD1
v_gene: TRBV25-1
CDR3nt: TGTGCCAGCAGTGAATATACGACAGGGGGACACAAAAACATTCAGTACTTC
CDR3aa: CASSEYTTGGHKNIQYF

j_gene: TRBJ2-7
abundance: -
d_gene: TRBD1
v_gene: TRBV5-1
CDR3nt: TGCGCCAGCAACCCAGGGGGGGACAGGGCTTACTACGAGCAGTACTTC
CDR3aa: CASNPGGDRAYYEQYF

j_gene: TRBJ2-7
abundance: -
d_gene: TRBD2
v_gene: TRBV14
CDR3nt: TGTGCCAGCAGCCCGACGCGACTAGCGGGGGTTCACTCCTACGAGCAGTACTTC
CDR3aa: CASSPTRLAGVHSYEQYF

j_gene: TRBJ2-4
abundance: -
d_gene: TRBD2
v_gene: TRBV4-3
CDR3nt: TGCGCCAGCAGCCAAGTAACAGGCGGGGGGGGCCCAAGGATTCAGTACTTC
CDR3aa: CASSQVTGGGGPRIQYF

j_gene: TRBJ1-1
abundance: -
d_gene: -
v_gene: TRBV5-1
CDR3nt: TGCGCCAGCGGCCCCGGGGGGGCGGACACTGAAGCTTTCTTT
CDR3aa: CASGPGGADTEAFF

j_gene: TRBJ1-6
abundance: -
d_gene: -
v_gene: TRBV21-1
CDR3nt: TGTGCCAGCAGCCCCCGGACAGGAAATAATTCACCCCTCCACTTT
CDR3aa: CASSPRTGNNSPLHF

j_gene: TRBJ1-5
abundance: -
d_gene: TRBD1
v_gene: TRBV5-1
CDR3nt: TGCGCCAGCAGCTTGGGCACCGGGACAGGGGGTAATCAGCCCCAGCATTTT
CDR3aa: CASSLGTGTGGNQPQHF

j_gene: TRBJ1-6
abundance: -
d_gene: -
v_gene: TRBV15
CDR3nt: TGTGCCATCAGCAGGGGAGGTAATTCACCCCTCCACTTT
CDR3aa: CAISRGGNSPLHF

j_gene: TRBJ1-2
abundance: -
d_gene: -
v_gene: TRBV21-1
CDR3nt: TGTGCCAGCAGCAAACTCAGGGGGCTGGATGGCTACACCTTC
CDR3aa: CASSKLRGLDGYTF

j_gene: TRBJ1-4
abundance: -
d_gene: -
v_gene: TRBV27
CDR3nt: TGTGCCAGCAGCGAGGGACTGCTGAATGAAAAACTGTTTTTT
CDR3aa: CASSEGLLNEKLFF

j_gene: TRBJ2-1
abundance: -
d_gene: TRBD1
v_gene: TRBV2
CDR3nt: TGTGCCAGCGCATACTCATCGGGGGACAGGGGGCTTGGTGAGCAGTTCTTC
CDR3aa: CASAYSSGDRGLGEQFF

j_gene: TRBJ1-2
abundance: few
d_gene: -
v_gene: TRBV5-4
CDR3nt: TGTGCCAGCAGCTTTTCGGCGACAGACTATGGCTACACCTTC
CDR3aa: CASSFSATDYGYTF

j_gene: TRBJ2-2
abundance: -
d_gene: TRBD2
v_gene: TRBV10-3
CDR3nt: TGTGCCATCACCTCGAGGACTAGCGGGGGGGACGGGGAGCTGTTTTTT
CDR3aa: CAITSRTSGGDGELFF

j_gene: TRBJ1-2
abundance: -
d_gene: -
v_gene: TRBV18
CDR3nt: TGTGCCAGCTCACCAACCGACAGTCGCCCGGTAGATGGCTACACCTTC
CDR3aa: CASSPTDSRPVDGYTF

j_gene: TRBJ2-7
abundance: -
d_gene: TRBD1
v_gene: TRBV10-3
CDR3nt: TGTGCCATCAGTGATCGGCAGGGGGTTTACGAGCAGTACTTC
CDR3aa: CAISDRQGVYEQYF

j_gene: TRBJ1-6
abundance: -
d_gene: -
v_gene: TRBV4-1
CDR3nt: TGCGCCAGCAGCCAAGATCCAGGTCCCCAGGTTTATAATTCACCCCTCCACTTT
CDR3aa: CASSQDPGPQVYNSPLHF

j_gene: TRBJ1-2
abundance: -
d_gene: -
v_gene: TRBV27
CDR3nt: TGTGCCAGCAGTTTATCTGGAGGGGCGAACTATGGCTACACCTTC
CDR3aa: CASSLSGGANYGYTF

j_gene: TRBJ1-5
abundance: -
d_gene: -
v_gene: TRBV7-7
CDR3nt: TGTGCCAGCAGCTTGGGTCTCGGGCAGCCCCAGCATTTT
CDR3aa: CASSLGLGQPQHF

j_gene: TRBJ1-6
abundance: -
d_gene: -
v_gene: TRBV19
CDR3nt: TGTGCCAGTACGCAGGGTAGTTCACCCCTCCACTTT
CDR3aa: CASTQGSSPLHF

j_gene: TRBJ1-2
abundance: -
d_gene: -
v_gene: TRBV18
CDR3nt: TGTGCCAGCTCACCAAAGGGGGACGGGGGCTACACCTTC
CDR3aa: CASSPKGDGGYTF

j_gene: TRBJ1-3
abundance: -
d_gene: TRBD1
v_gene: TRBV7-9
CDR3nt: TGTGCCAGCAGCCTAGGGGGCTCAAACACCATATATTTT
CDR3aa: CASSLGGSNTIYF

j_gene: TRBJ1-1
abundance: -
d_gene: TRBD1
v_gene: TRBV6-1
CDR3nt: TGTGCCAGCAGTGAAGGGGGACAGGGGCTAAAAGCTTTCTTT
CDR3aa: CASSEGGQGLKAFF

j_gene: TRBJ2-4
abundance: -
d_gene: -
v_gene: TRBV6-1
CDR3nt: TGTGCCAGCGCCCCCCAGGAGCAGGGGGGTCTGTACTTC
CDR3aa: CASAPQEQGGLYF

j_gene: TRBJ1-5
abundance: -
d_gene: -
v_gene: TRBV7-8
CDR3nt: TGTGCCAGCAGCTTAGGGGGTGGCAGGGGATGGGAAAATCAGCCCCAGCATTTT
CDR3aa: CASSLGGGRGWENQPQHF

j_gene: TRBJ2-2
abundance: -
d_gene: TRBD2
v_gene: TRBV10-1
CDR3nt: TGCGCCAGCAGTGGGGGGACTAGCGGGGCCGCCGGGGAGCTGTTTTTT
CDR3aa: CASSGGTSGAAGELFF